What follows are 2 T cell receptor beta chains derived from one specimen sequenced in a study of shared clonotypes between healthy human individuals. Clones were sequenced by immunoSEQ multiplex PCR, and TCRdb holds only the in-frame ones, with some missing. The data hold fewer than 2.5 million clones, with approximately 93% observed a single time. Sequencing used naive CD4+ T cells from PBMCs. The subset was: CD45RA+ positively selected. The receptors were gathered from a man between 18 and 35 years old in good health. Some clones in this sample may be carry-over from other donors' samples.

This clone was detected only a few times. This sequence joins TRBV5-4 and TRBJ1-3; TRBD1 aligns across 8 bases. The junction had 3 bases not matched to a gene; V was cut back by 2 bases and J by 2 bases. CDR1 and CDR2 from the germline V gene are SGHNT and YYREEE (reference sequence). There are 15 residues in the CDR3. The CDR3 nucleotides read TGTGCCAGCAGCTTTGACAGGGGCCCTGGAAACACCATATATTTT. Encoded protein: CASSFDRGPGNTIYF.

The rearrangement links TRBV5-1 to TRBJ1-2; D gene unclear. The CDR3 extends over 14 amino acids. Trimming removed 0 bases at V and 2 bases at J, with 8 bases between. From germline, CDR1 is SGHRS and CDR2 YFSETQ. The CDR3 protein is CASSLDPKNYGYTF. The CDR3 DNA is TGCGCCAGCAGCTTGGACCCTAAAAACTATGGCTACACCTTC.